Each of the 22 T cell receptor beta chains below was sequenced from the same sample in a study of regulatory T cells in long-lasting Graves disease (dated by TCRdb to the early 2020s). This sample's time point label indicates: newly diagnosed GD, antithyroid drugs for less than 3 months. For both TCR sequencing and RNA sequencing, RNA was extracted from PBMCs using TRIzol. The protocol used for the library was multiplex PCR. The listed sequencing device is Illumina HiSeq 4000. iRepertoire HTBI primers and Arm-PCR amplification of CDR3 regions were used to construct TCR beta libraries. The public reads were run again by TCRdb, first through fastp at Q25 and then through MiXCR, and only productive beta chains were kept. Each record represents a unique CDR3 protein, reported with the most common genes and DNA among its rows. The sample records 350,000 to 500,000 distinct CDR3 sequences, around 17% of which are singletons. The ten largest clones take up about 23% of the sample.

These data were also filed under a second study, of T cells in Graves' hyperthyroidism and ophthalmopathy.

Here the sequenced sample was peripheral blood mononuclear cells (PBMCs), taken at new diagnosis, from a patient treated with antithyroid drugs. These TCRs come from a woman aged 18-30 years with Graves disease. Donor details come from another sample of the same person, matched by shared clones.

The V gene is TRBV7-3, the J gene TRBJ2-5; a possible D gene is TRBD2 (6 bases). This CDR3 is 13 amino acids long. Germline values: CDR1 SGHTA, CDR2 FQGTGA. Trimming stripped 2 bases from V and 7 bases from J, with 11 bases between. CDR3 loop: CASSLGTLGTQYF. For the CDR3, the DNA is TGTGCCAGCAGCTTAGGGACTTTGGGGACCCAGTACTTC.

This clonotype was seen repeatedly, ten times or more. This sequence joins TRBV7-9 and TRBJ2-1; TRBD2 matches at 12 bases. The germline V gene encodes CDR1 SEHNR and CDR2 FQNEAQ (reference sequence). J was trimmed by 2 bases and V by 4 bases; bases with no gene match: 3. This CDR3 has 16 amino acids. CDR3 bases: TGTGCCAGCAGCTCCCGGACTAGCGGGACCTACAATGAGCAGTTCTTC. This gives the protein CASSSRTSGTYNEQFF. Combining the CDR3 with reference TRBV7-9 and TRBJ2-1 gives the whole variable domain DTGVSQNPRHKITKRGQNVTFRCDPISEHNRLYWYRQTLGQGPEFLTYFQNEAQLEKSRLLSDRFSAERPKGSFSTLEIQRTEQGDSAMYLCASSSRTSGTYNEQFFGPGTRLTVL.

This clonotype was recorded many times. V usage is TRBV7-9 and J usage is TRBJ2-2, with 11 positions matching TRBD2. Germline values: CDR1 SEHNR, CDR2 FQNEAQ (reference sequence). The CDR3 is made up of 17 amino acids. Trimming at V came to 7 bases and at J to 6 bases, leaving 13 bases not matched to a gene. The CDR3 loop is CASTTPSGLAAPGELFF. CDR3 coding DNA: TGTGCCAGCACCACACCCTCGGGACTAGCGGCCCCCGGGGAGCTGTTTTTT. Variable domain in full (rest from reference TRBV7-9 and TRBJ2-2): DTGVSQNPRHKITKRGQNVTFRCDPISEHNRLYWYRQTLGQGPEFLTYFQNEAQLEKSRLLSDRFSAERPKGSFSTLEIQRTEQGDSAMYLCASTTPSGLAAPGELFFGEGSRLTVL.

In its sample, this clonotype was seen a few times. V and J are TRBV20-1 and TRBJ1-2; tentative D call: TRBD1 (5 bases). Germline V gives CDR1 DFQATT, CDR2 SNEGSKA (reference sequence). CDR3 length: 14 amino acids. The germline V and J ends were trimmed by 4 bases and 7 bases, with 19 bases remaining between them. CDR3 sequence (DNA): TGCAGTGCTACCCCGGCCCCCACGGGGGTTGGCTACACCTTC. Protein product: CSATPAPTGVGYTF.

The chain recombines TRBV24-1 with TRBJ2-6; no clear D. Trimming removed 4 bases at V and 2 bases at J, with 2 bases between. The CDR3 has 13 amino acids. CDR1 is KGHDR and CDR2 is SFDVKD in the germline V gene. DNA of the CDR3: TGTGCCACCAGTGAGCCTGGGGCCAACGTCCTGACTTTC. It encodes CATSEPGANVLTF.

The chain is built from TRBV11-2 and TRBJ2-2; maybe TRBD2 (6 bases). CDR1 and CDR2 from the germline V gene are SGHAT and FQNNGV. The CDR3 runs 17 residues. Trimming stripped 1 base from V and 5 bases from J, with 17 bases between. The CDR3 sequence: CASSLVGGGMRTGELFF. Here the CDR3 DNA reads TGTGCCAGCAGCTTAGTAGGCGGCGGGATGAGGACCGGGGAGCTGTTTTTT.

About this clonotype itself: A far bigger clonotype differs at one base, so this is likely a read error. This chain uses TRBV27 with TRBJ2-2, with 14 bases that match TRBD2. The CDR3 sequence is 15 residues long. V dropped 3 bases and J dropped 6; count of bases not matched to a gene: 0. In germline, CDR1 is MNHEY, CDR2 SMNVEV (reference sequence). The CDR3 is CASSLGLAGAGELFF. For the CDR3, the DNA is TGTGCCAGCAGTTTGGGACTAGCGGGAGCCGGGGAGCTGTTTTTT.

This clonotype appeared many times. This sequence joins TRBV6-1 and TRBJ2-1; tentatively, D is TRBD1 (6 bases). Trimming shortened V by 6 bases and J by 1 base, and 13 bases separated the two germline ends. The CDR3 loop spans 15 amino acids. Germline CDR1 reads MNHNS; CDR2 reads SASEGT. The CDR3 DNA follows: TGTGCCAGCAGCCCTCAGGGGTGGTCCTACAATGAGCAGTTCTTC. Translating gives CASSPQGWSYNEQFF.

In its sample, this clonotype was seen a few times. The chain links TRBV2 to TRBJ2-2; maybe TRBD1 (6 bases). The germline V gene encodes CDR1 SNHLY and CDR2 FYNNEI. This CDR3 has 16 residues. Trimming left V 6 bases short and J 5 bases short, with 19 bases between. For the CDR3, the DNA is TGTGCCAGCAGAGCCACCTCGGACAGTTGGACCGGGGAGCTGTTTTTT. This gives the protein CASRATSDSWTGELFF.

In this sample, this clonotype turned up a few times. The rearrangement uses TRBV5-5 and TRBJ1-1, with TRBD1 matching 8 bases. CDR3 length equals 16 residues. V dropped 4 bases and J dropped 0; count of bases not matched to a gene: 8. Looked up from germline, CDR1 is SGHKS and CDR2 is YYEKEE (reference sequence). CDR3 nucleotide sequence: TGTGCCAGCAGCCCCAGGGGGCTGGTTATGAACACTGAAGCTTTCTTT. Translating it yields CASSPRGLVMNTEAFF.

Of note for this clonotype: A much more abundant neighbour one base away suggests this may be a read error. The chain couples TRBV28 to TRBJ2-5, with D unclear. The length of the CDR3 is 14 residues. Per germline, CDR1 MDHEN and CDR2 SYDVKM. CDR3 in amino acids: CVSRSAGLQDTQYF. CDR3 nucleotides: TGTGTCAGCAGGTCGGCCGGATTACAAGACACCCAGTACTTC.

Worth noting for this clonotype: This may be a read error: a much more frequent sequence differs by one nucleotide. The rearrangement uses TRBV29-1 and TRBJ2-2, with D perhaps TRBD2 (6 bases). The CDR3 length is 14 residues. Germline V gene sequence: CDR1 SQVTM, CDR2 ANQGSEA. CDR3 coding DNA: TGCAGCGTTGTAGGTGGGAGGAACACCGGGGAGCTGTCTTTT. This encodes CSVVGGRNTGELSF.

This clonotype was detected only once. This rearrangement joins TRBV15 to TRBJ1-4; D unresolved. Trimming took 1 base from V and 0 from J, leaving 6 bases between them. Germline CDR1 reads LNHNV; CDR2 reads YYDKDF (reference sequence). This CDR3 has 15 amino acids. In DNA form, the CDR3 reads TGTGCCACCAGCAGAGGGGATGCAACTAATGAAAAACTGTTTTTT. Protein: CATSRGDATNEKLFF.

The chain recombines TRBV28 with TRBJ2-3; TRBD2 matches 8 bases. Matching the DNA end better, TRBJ2-5 makes the J call doubtful. This CDR3 is built from 15 residues. Germline V gene data show CDR1 as MDHEN and CDR2 as SYDVKM. CDR3: CASSLYQRESRTQYF. CDR3 DNA: TGTGCCAGCAGTTTATACCAGCGGGAGTCCCGGACCCAGTACTTC.

This sequence joins TRBV3-1 and TRBJ2-1; no firm D call. Germline CDR1 is LGHDT and CDR2 is YNNKEL (reference sequence). The CDR3 is 14 residues long. V was clipped by 4 bases and J by 5 bases, with 12 bases between them. The CDR3 DNA sequence: TGTGCCAGCAGCCGGGCAAGTTCTAACAATGAGCAGTTCTTC. This sequence encodes CASSRASSNNEQFF.

This clonotype was counted between two and nine times. This chain connects TRBV25-1 to TRBJ1-2, with D unresolved. Looked up from germline, CDR1 is MGHDK and CDR2 is SYGVNS. The V and J ends lost 5 bases and 0 bases respectively, with 16 bases between them. The CDR3 is 16 amino acids. The CDR3 sequence is CASSKSIGVSNYGYTF. The CDR3 DNA reads as TGTGCCAGCAGTAAAAGCATCGGGGTCTCTAACTATGGCTACACCTTC.

The CDR3 coding sequence is TGTGCCAGCAGTTTCGCGGGGAGGACGGGAAACACCATATATTTT. As protein: CASSFAGRTGNTIYF. The chain combines TRBV12-3 or TRBV12-4 with TRBJ1-3; D remains ambiguous. The CDR3 totals 15 residues. V was clipped by 3 bases and J by 4 bases, with 13 bases between them.

This clonotype occurred many times. This chain joins TRBV12-3 or TRBV12-4 and TRBJ2-4; D is undetermined. The CDR3 runs 12 residues. Trimming removed 5 bases from V and 13 bases from J, with 15 bases in between. The CDR3 loop reads CASSSRFVAQYF. CDR3 nucleotide sequence: TGTGCCAGCAGTAGCCGATTCGTGGCCCAGTACTTC.

The chain combines TRBV29-1 with TRBJ2-3, with TRBD1 matching over 9 bases. V dropped 6 bases and J dropped 6; count of bases not matched to a gene: 7. CDR3 length: 13 amino acids. Germline V CDR1 and CDR2: SQVTM, ANQGSEA. The CDR3 region is CSVWTGEGDTQYF. The CDR3 DNA reads as TGCAGCGTCTGGACAGGGGAGGGGGATACGCAGTATTTT.

Remarks on this clonotype: Just one base apart from a much larger clone, this may be a read error. The chain is built from TRBV28 and TRBJ1-4, with D possibly TRBD1 on 5 matching bases. This CDR3 spans 18 amino acids. Per the germline V gene, CDR1 is MDHEN and CDR2 is SYDVKM. V lost 6 bases and J 6 bases, leaving 26 bases between the germline ends. CDR3 sequence reads: CASSYRDPSWRTDEKLFF. CDR3 DNA: TGTGCCAGCAGCTACCGGGACCCTAGTTGGCGGACTGATGAAAAACTGTTTTTT. The entire variable domain, with the rest obtained from reference TRBV28 and TRBJ1-4, is as follows: DVKVTQSSRYLVKRTGEKVFLECVQDMDHENMFWYRQDPGLGLRLIYFSYDVKMKEKGDIPEGYSVSREKKERFSLILESASTNQTSMYLCASSYRDPSWRTDEKLFFGSGTQLSVL.

This clonotype was observed a few times. The rearrangement uses TRBV20-1 and TRBJ2-2; the match to TRBD2 covers 10 bases. CDR1 and CDR2 (germline): DFQATT, SNEGSKA (reference sequence). The CDR3 extends over 17 amino acids. The V gene end was trimmed by 1 base and the J gene end by 1 base; junction bases not matched to a gene: 6. The CDR3 reads CSARVSSGRQNTGELFF. As DNA, the CDR3 is TGCAGTGCTAGAGTTTCTAGCGGGAGACAGAACACCGGGGAGCTGTTTTTT.

This clonotype has only a few counts. The V call is TRBV10-2, the J call TRBJ1-3; 8 bases match TRBD1. Trimming cost V 8 bases and J 0 bases; bases outside gene matches: 6. The CDR3 extends over 15 amino acids. Germline CDR1 and CDR2: WSHSY and SAAADI. The CDR3 spells CASRGTGDSGNTIYF. CDR3 coding DNA: TGCGCCAGCCGCGGGACAGGAGACTCTGGAAACACCATATATTTT.